This TCR beta chain is from a study of human T cells and chemical hapten exposure. Individual cDNA molecules had unique molecular identifiers attached to them by the library. Using its own MiXCR run on the RACE reads, TCRdb lists one record per CDR3 protein. The data show hundreds of thousands of distinct CDR3 sequences, around 6% seen once. Time point defined: patch test 2, 6 weeks after DPC sensitization. Noted treatment: therapeutic diphenylcyclopropenone sensitization with weekly scalp DPC. The germline V gene encodes CDR1 SEHNR and CDR2 FQNEAQ (reference sequence). Trimming pared 3 bases from V and 8 bases from J, leaving 13 bases between. The CDR3 sequence is 14 residues long.

Sequencing used whole blood, obtained in connection with sensitization to the hapten diphenylcyclopropenone (DPC). The sequence was obtained from a woman under 30 with alopecia areata. Some clones in this sample may be carry-over from other donors' samples. The chain links TRBV7-9 to TRBJ1-4, with no clear D. The CDR3 sequence is CASSLVLAGEKLFF. The CDR3 bases are TGTGCCAGCAGCTTGGTTCTAGCAGGAGAAAAACTGTTTTTT.